This T cell receptor beta chain derives from a study of blood T cell repertoires in COVID-19. The CDR3 covers 14 residues. Germline lookup yields CDR1 MNHEY and CDR2 SMNVEV (reference sequence). Trimming stripped 6 bases from V and 5 bases from J, with 13 bases between. Sequencing used immunoSEQ multiplex PCR; TCRdb keeps in-frame clones, though not all of them. The data show a few hundred thousand clones, with approximately 83% seen just once and roughly 4.2% held by the top ten. The study recruited people aged about 18 to 95 years across more than 20 US areas. Self-reported history from a screening survey and questionnaire set each donor's cohort.

The sample comprised PBMCs or T cells enriched from blood (not recorded which). The chain carries TRBV27 and TRBJ2-2; TRBD2 is a possible D gene (6 bases). This TCR was recovered from a woman in her thirties or forties with acute COVID-19. This CDR3 is CASRGLGRTGELFF. The CDR3 nucleotides are TGTGCCAGCAGGGGCCTAGGGAGGACCGGGGAGCTGTTTTTT.